The following is a T cell receptor beta chain sequence with its context. Antigen: not known. The data were taken from a study of T-cell memory formation after mild COVID-19. The CDR3 consists of 14 residues. V shed 8 bases and J 4 bases; nucleotides not matched to a gene: 8. CDR1 LGHNT and CDR2 FRNRAP come from the germline V gene. Study-level findings and limits: Cross-reactive memory apparently joined, as some responding clones appeared in pre-infection memory. Researchers could not confirm that second-wave clones peaking on day 37 targeted SARS-CoV-2.

TCRdb independently ran MiXCR on the 5' RACE reads; one entry per CDR3 protein. The table lists 550,000 to 650,000 distinct CDR3 sequences, 17% of them singletons. Material for sequencing was PBMCs or a T cell subset sorted from them (not recorded which). The chain uses TRBV12-5 and TRBJ1-5; 7 bases fit TRBD1. The source is an adult woman who had mild COVID-19 (a few samples of this study predate the infection). Cell type and time point are not known. CDR3 sequence (DNA): TGTGCTAGTCAGGGGGAAGGGGGTAATCAGCCCCAGCATTTT. As protein: CASQGEGGNQPQHF.